The clone carrying this T cell receptor beta chain showed up just a few times. Time point denoted: persistent/refractory GD, antithyroid drugs over 5 years with positive TRAb. TCR sequences were obtained from RNA taken from PBMCs. The data are from a study of regulatory T cells in long-lasting Graves disease. The CDR3 totals 13 residues. Trimming took off 3 bases at V and 0 bases at J, with 9 bases between the two ends. CDR1 is GTSNPN, CDR2 SVGIG, per germline (reference sequence). Arm-PCR of CDR3 regions with iRepertoire HTBI primers generated TCR beta libraries. TCRdb reprocessed the multiplex PCR reads via MiXCR and lists one record per CDR3 protein. The table includes 700,000 or so distinct CDR3 sequences, 30% detected once.

The chain has TRBV30 and TRBJ2-7; D gene unclear. The clonotype was recovered from a female donor with Graves disease. The sample in question was peripheral blood mononuclear cells (PBMCs), obtained when the disease was refractory, from a patient treated with antithyroid drugs. The CDR3 DNA sequence: TGTGCCTGGAGGGGGTCGAGCTCCTACGAGCAGTACTTC. As protein: CAWRGSSSYEQYF.